This T cell receptor beta chain was sequenced for a study of T cell clonality in common variable immunodeficiency. Study-wide points: Fewer deletions and N-nucleotide insertions were reportedly seen in common variable immunodeficiency TCR beta sequences.

This clone was recorded at least ten times. Its cognate antigen is unknown. Generated by immunoSEQ multiplex PCR, the TCRdb table keeps only in-frame clones and is missing some. The sample shows about 28,000 clones, none of them appearing just once. The source material was peripheral blood mononuclear cells. This TCR was recovered from a human donor with common variable immunodeficiency.

The CDR3: CAITPNSKEGYTF. CDR3 DNA (partial): TGTGCCATCACCCCTAACAGCAAAGAGGGC. V is TRBV10-3 and J is TRBJ1-2, with D hard to call. The read halts 3 residues ahead of the CDR3 end, with the missing end drawn from the germline J gene. CDR1 is ENHRY, CDR2 SYGVKD, per germline. This CDR3 region has 13 residues.